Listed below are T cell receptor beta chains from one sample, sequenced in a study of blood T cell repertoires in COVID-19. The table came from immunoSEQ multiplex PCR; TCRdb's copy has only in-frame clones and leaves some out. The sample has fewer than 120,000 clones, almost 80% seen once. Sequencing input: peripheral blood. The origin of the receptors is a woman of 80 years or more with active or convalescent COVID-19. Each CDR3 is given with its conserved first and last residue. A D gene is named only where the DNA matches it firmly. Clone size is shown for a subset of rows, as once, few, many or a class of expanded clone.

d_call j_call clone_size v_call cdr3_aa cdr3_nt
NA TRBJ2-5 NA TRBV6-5 CASSTGQMIQETQYF TGTGCCAGCAGTACCGGACAAATGATCCAAGAGACCCAGTACTTC
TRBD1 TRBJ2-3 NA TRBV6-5 CASDRAISTDTQYF TGTGCCAGCGACAGGGCCATAAGCACAGATACGCAGTATTTT
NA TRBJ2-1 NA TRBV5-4 CASSLGGSYNEQFF TGTGCCAGCAGCTTAGGGGGCTCCTACAATGAGCAGTTCTTC
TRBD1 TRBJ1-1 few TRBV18 CASSADRVNTEAFF TGTGCCAGCTCAGCGGACAGGGTTAACACTGAAGCTTTCTTT
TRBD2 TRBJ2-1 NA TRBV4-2 CASSQDVAGLYNEQFF TGTGCCAGCAGCCAAGATGTAGCGGGACTTTACAATGAGCAGTTCTTC
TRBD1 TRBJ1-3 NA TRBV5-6 CASSLTGEGGNTIYF TGTGCCAGCAGCCTGACAGGGGAGGGTGGAAACACCATATATTTT
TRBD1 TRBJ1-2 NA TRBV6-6 CASSQGGEGYGYTF TGTGCCAGCAGTCAGGGGGGGGAGGGGTATGGCTACACCTTC
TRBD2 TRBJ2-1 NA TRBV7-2 CASSSLAGSYNEQFF TGTGCCAGCAGCTCATTAGCGGGATCCTACAATGAGCAGTTCTTC
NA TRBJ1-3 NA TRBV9 CASSVGLTISGNTIYF TGTGCCAGCAGCGTAGGACTAACAATCTCTGGAAACACCATATATTTT
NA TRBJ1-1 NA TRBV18 CASSQGWDTEAFF TGTGCCAGCTCACAGGGGTGGGACACTGAAGCTTTCTTT
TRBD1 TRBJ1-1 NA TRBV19 CASSITGGNEAFF TGTGCCAGTAGTATCACAGGGGGGAACGAGGCTTTCTTT
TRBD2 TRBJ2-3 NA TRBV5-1 CASSLAAGEPTQYF TGCGCCAGCAGCTTGGCAGCGGGAGAGCCGACGCAGTATTTT
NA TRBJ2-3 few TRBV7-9 CASSLYLADTQYF TGTGCCAGCAGCTTATATCTCGCAGATACGCAGTATTTT
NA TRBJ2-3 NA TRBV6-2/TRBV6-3 CASSLAITDTQYF TGTGCCAGCAGTCTAGCAATCACAGATACGCAGTATTTT
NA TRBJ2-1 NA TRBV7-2 CASSLGATSNEQFF TGTGCCAGCAGCTTAGGGGCCACTTCCAATGAGCAGTTCTTC
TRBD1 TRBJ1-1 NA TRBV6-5 CASRRTGGADTEAFF TGTGCCAGCAGAAGGACAGGGGGCGCGGACACTGAAGCTTTCTTT
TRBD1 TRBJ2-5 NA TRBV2 CASSKGTGRETQYF TGTGCCAGCAGTAAAGGGACAGGGCGGGAGACCCAGTACTTC
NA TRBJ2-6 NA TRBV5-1 CASSFTGANVLTF TGCGCCAGCAGCTTCACTGGGGCCAACGTCCTGACTTTC
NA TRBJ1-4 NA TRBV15 CATSRDQASNEKLFF TGTGCCACCAGCAGAGACCAGGCCTCTAATGAAAAACTGTTTTTT
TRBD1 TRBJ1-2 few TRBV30 CAWSVQGAGYTF TGTGCCTGGAGTGTACAGGGGGCGGGCTACACCTTC
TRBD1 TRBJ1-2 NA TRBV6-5 CASSSRQGGGYGYTF TGTGCCAGCAGTTCACGACAGGGGGGAGGCTATGGCTACACCTTC
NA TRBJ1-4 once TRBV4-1 CASSHVKGAANEKLFF TGCGCCAGCAGCCATGTTAAAGGGGCGGCTAATGAAAAACTGTTTTTT
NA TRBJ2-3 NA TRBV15 CATSRDLSADTQYF TGTGCCACCAGCAGAGATCTAAGCGCAGATACGCAGTATTTT